The 14 T cell receptor beta chains presented below share a single source sample, sequenced in a study of T cell responses to AZD1222 COVID-19 vaccine (dated by TCRdb to the early 2020s). The time point label of this sample denotes: about 28 days (+/-7) after the second vaccine dose. The treatment or condition label for this specimen denotes: meningococcal conjugate vaccine given as trial control. The library was produced with the immunoSEQ multiplex PCR assay. The table was pulled from immuneACCESS by TCRdb, which kept in-frame rearrangements only. Such tables lose some clones; where checked, under half of the loss comes from unresolved V genes, and the rest has no known cause. This sample has some 170,000 clones in its table, and 85% to 90% of those were observed once. Approximately 4% of the sample comes from the top ten. Source: peripheral blood, taken 28 days after the second dose of the MenACWY control vaccine. The receptors shown here come from an adult who received the MenACWY meningococcal vaccine as a control.

This sequence joins TRBV11-3 and TRBJ2-2; D call uncertain. Germline V lookup: CDR1 SGHNT, CDR2 YENEEA. The germline V and J ends were trimmed by 4 bases and 3 bases, with 3 bases remaining between them. The CDR3 length is 12 residues. The CDR3 DNA follows: TGTGCCAGCAGCTACGACACCGGGGAGCTGTTTTTT. This gives the protein CASSYDTGELFF.

The chain employs TRBV15 and TRBJ1-1, with a weak D call TRBD1 (6 bases). The ends were cut back, 4 bases at V and 0 bases at J, with 9 bases in the middle. Germline CDR1 LNHNV, CDR2 YYDKDF (reference sequence). CDR3 size: 14 residues. This CDR3 is CATSTGQVNTEAFF. The CDR3, as DNA: TGTGCCACCAGCACGGGACAAGTGAACACTGAAGCTTTCTTT.

This clone was seen a single time. The J gene is TRBJ1-2, the V gene TRBV6-2 or TRBV6-3, with a tentative D call TRBD1 (5 bases). There are 18 residues in the CDR3. The V gene's germline CDR1 is MNHEY and CDR2 SVGEGT. V was trimmed by 2 bases and J by 4 bases, leaving 23 bases between them. The CDR3 spells CASSYTELPGPFIYGYTF. The CDR3, as DNA: TGTGCCAGCAGTTACACCGAACTTCCGGGACCGTTTATCTATGGCTACACCTTC.

In DNA form, the CDR3 reads TGTGCCAGCAGCGAAGGGCCAGGGATGGGTTCACCCCTCCACTTT. Translating it yields CASSEGPGMGSPLHF. This chain joins TRBV7-3 and TRBJ1-6; TRBD1 is a possible D gene (5 bases). Germline CDR1 reads SGHTA; CDR2 reads FQGTGA. The CDR3 covers 15 residues. V was clipped by 5 bases and J by 9 bases, with 17 bases between them.

The V gene is TRBV15, the J gene TRBJ2-1, with D maybe TRBD2 (5 bases). Trimming took off 3 bases at V and 6 bases at J, with 12 bases between the two ends. The length of the CDR3 is 14 residues. Looked up from germline, CDR1 is LNHNV and CDR2 is YYDKDF (reference sequence). CDR3 sequence reads: CATSSLSSINEQFF. The CDR3 coding sequence is TGTGCCACCAGCAGTTTGTCTAGCATCAATGAGCAGTTCTTC.

The chain combines TRBV5-1 with TRBJ2-5, with 7 bases lining up with TRBD1. This CDR3 is built from 15 residues. Germline lookup yields CDR1 SGHRS and CDR2 YFSETQ. The V and J ends lost 4 bases and 4 bases, in that order; junction bases with no gene match: 10. This CDR3 reads CASSAFTGARETQYF. CDR3 nucleotides: TGCGCCAGCAGCGCTTTCACAGGGGCCCGAGAGACCCAGTACTTC.

The genes are TRBV7-9 and TRBJ2-2, with a tentative D call TRBD1 (5 bases). The V and J ends lost 1 base and 6 bases respectively, with 15 bases between them. The CDR3 spans 16 residues. Germline assignment: CDR1 SEHNR and CDR2 FQNEAQ (reference sequence). The CDR3 region has the DNA TGTGCCAGCAGCTTAGGACACAACAGGATTCCCGGGGAGCTGTTTTTT. This codes for CASSLGHNRIPGELFF.

This clone has a single count. The chain couples TRBV29-1 to TRBJ1-1, with D tentatively TRBD1 (5 bases). The CDR3 is made up of 14 amino acids. CDR1 is SQVTM, CDR2 ANQGSEA, per germline. V lost 4 bases, J lost 6 bases, and 18 bases lay in between. CDR3 residues: CSVVSRTMPAEAFF. In DNA form, the CDR3 reads TGCAGCGTTGTTTCAAGGACAATGCCCGCTGAAGCTTTCTTT.

This chain links TRBV19 with TRBJ1-1, with D perhaps TRBD1 (6 bases). This CDR3 is built from 12 residues. Trimming took 0 bases from V and 11 from J, leaving 10 bases between them. The V gene's germline CDR1 is LNHDA and CDR2 SQIVND (reference sequence). CDR3 residues: CASSIEGGLAFF. The CDR3 nucleotides read TGTGCCAGTAGTATAGAAGGGGGGCTGGCTTTCTTT.

V and J are TRBV5-1 and TRBJ1-1; possible D gene TRBD1, 5 bases. The CDR3 covers 15 residues. Trimming left V 3 bases short and J 1 base short, with 13 bases between. Germline V gene sequence: CDR1 SGHRS, CDR2 YFSETQ. CDR3 DNA sequence: TGCGCCAGCAGCTCGGCGGCGGGGGAGAACACTGAAGCTTTCTTT. Its protein product is CASSSAAGENTEAFF.

The rearrangement links TRBV6-5 to TRBJ2-1; 9 nucleotides line up with TRBD1. Germline V gives CDR1 MNHEY, CDR2 SVGAGI. The CDR3 runs to 14 residues. J lost 7 bases, V lost 6 bases, and 7 bases had no gene match. This CDR3 reads CASRPGTGRNEQFF. The CDR3 DNA reads as TGTGCCAGCAGACCCGGGACAGGGAGGAATGAGCAGTTCTTC.

The chain combines TRBV7-8 with TRBJ1-3, with D possibly TRBD1 on 6 matching bases. The length of the CDR3 is 15 residues. Trimming shortened V by 5 bases and J by 4 bases, and 15 bases separated the two germline ends. Per germline, CDR1 SGHVS and CDR2 FQNEAQ. The CDR3 DNA follows: TGTGCCAGCAGCATTGCCCCGGGGGCGGGAAACACCATATATTTT. It encodes CASSIAPGAGNTIYF.

J is TRBJ2-5 and V is TRBV11-2, with D unclear. The ends were cut back, 2 bases at V and 2 bases at J, with 12 bases in the middle. CDR1 and CDR2 (germline): SGHAT, FQNNGV. The length of the CDR3 is 15 residues. The CDR3 spells CASSLRSVLQETQYF. The CDR3 DNA follows: TGTGCCAGCAGCTTAAGATCGGTTCTACAAGAGACCCAGTACTTC. The full variable domain, its missing parts supplied by reference TRBV11-2 and TRBJ2-5, is EAGVAQSPRYKIIEKRQSVAFWCNPISGHATLYWYQQILGQGPKLLIQFQNNGVVDDSQLPKDRFSAERLKGVDSTLKIQPAKLEDSAVYLCASSLRSVLQETQYFGPGTRLLVL.

CDR3: CAGRERATTSDTQYF. The DNA for the CDR3 is TGTGCCGGGCGCGAGCGGGCGACGACATCGGACACGCAGTATTTT. The V and J genes are TRBV5-8 and TRBJ2-3, with a weak D call TRBD2 (6 bases). CDR1 and CDR2 (germline): SGHTS, YDEGEE. Trimming shortened V by 10 bases and J by 9 bases, and 27 bases separated the two germline ends. This CDR3 has 15 amino acids.